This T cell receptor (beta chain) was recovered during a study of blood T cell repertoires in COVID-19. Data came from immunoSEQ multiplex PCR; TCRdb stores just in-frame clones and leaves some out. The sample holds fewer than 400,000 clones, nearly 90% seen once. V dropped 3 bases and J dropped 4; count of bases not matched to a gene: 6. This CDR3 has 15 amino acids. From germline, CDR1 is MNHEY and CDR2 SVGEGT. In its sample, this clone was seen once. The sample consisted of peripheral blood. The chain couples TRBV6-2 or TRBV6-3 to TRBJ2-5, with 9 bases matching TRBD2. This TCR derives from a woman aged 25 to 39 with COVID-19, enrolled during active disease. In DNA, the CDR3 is TGTGCCAGCAGTTATTTCGGACTAGCGCGAGAGACCCAGTACTTC. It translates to CASSYFGLARETQYF.